This T cell receptor beta chain appears in the sequencing data of a study of blood T cell repertoires in COVID-19. For the study at large: Samples of COVID-19 (acute and convalescent) were obtained from the United States, Italy and Spain. PBMCs, B-cell-depleted T cells, or T cells provided the cDNA or gDNA that made up the material.

Original processing methods: Estimates of nucleated cell counts were drawn from the amplification of reference gene primers. Data came from immunoSEQ multiplex PCR; TCRdb stores just in-frame clones and leaves some out. The DNA was the basis for D and trimming; V, J and clone size are from that table. This table holds roughly 230,000 clones, 80% to 85% found once. The CDR3 runs 16 residues. Germline V gene sequence: CDR1 MNHNY, CDR2 SVGAGI (reference sequence). V dropped 0 bases and J dropped 0 bases, with 9 bases sitting between them. The sequencing input was peripheral blood. This chain uses TRBV6-6 with TRBJ1-3; D unclear. The TCR comes from a man aged 50 or older with active or convalescent COVID-19. CDR3 region: CASSYSAGSSGNTIYF. In DNA, the CDR3 is TGTGCCAGCAGTTACTCGGCGGGGAGCTCTGGAAACACCATATATTTT.